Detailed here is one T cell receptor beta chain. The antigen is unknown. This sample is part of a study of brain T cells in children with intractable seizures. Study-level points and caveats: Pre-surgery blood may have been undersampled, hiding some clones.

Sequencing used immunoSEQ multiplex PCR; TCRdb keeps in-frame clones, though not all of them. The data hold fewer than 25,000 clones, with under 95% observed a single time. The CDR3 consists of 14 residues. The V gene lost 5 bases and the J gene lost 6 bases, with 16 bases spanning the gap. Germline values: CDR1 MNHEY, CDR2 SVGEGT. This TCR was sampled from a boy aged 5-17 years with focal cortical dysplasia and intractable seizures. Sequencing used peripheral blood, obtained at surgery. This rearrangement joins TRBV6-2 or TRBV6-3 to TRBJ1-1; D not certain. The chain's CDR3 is CASSALTVTSEAFF. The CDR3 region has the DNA TGTGCCAGCAGTGCCCTAACAGTTACCTCTGAAGCTTTCTTT.